This passage covers 13 T cell receptor beta chains from one sample sequenced in a study of CD8 T cells in Susac syndrome. Random-hexamer reverse transcription was applied to roughly 0.5 to 1 ug RNA. MiXCR, run by TCRdb on the immunoSEQ multiplex PCR reads, gives a single entry per CDR3 protein. The table includes about 76,000 distinct CDR3 sequences, under 95% detected once. The specimen sequenced was CD8+ T cells from PBMCs. These receptors were taken from a human donor with Susac syndrome.

The chain carries TRBV28 and TRBJ2-7; the D call may be TRBD1 or TRBD2 (5 bases each). Germline lookup yields CDR1 MDHEN and CDR2 SYDVKM. The CDR3 loop spans 13 amino acids. The ends were cut back, 7 bases at V and 2 bases at J, with 12 bases in the middle. The CDR3 sequence is CASNRDQTYEQYF. The CDR3 nucleotides read TGTGCCAGCAACCGGGACCAAACCTACGAGCAGTACTTC. Drawing the rest from reference TRBV28 and TRBJ2-7, the complete variable domain is DVKVTQSSRYLVKRTGEKVFLECVQDMDHENMFWYRQDPGLGLRLIYFSYDVKMKEKGDIPEGYSVSREKKERFSLILESASTNQTSMYLCASNRDQTYEQYFGPGTRLTVT.

This clonotype occurred a few times. CDR3 loop: CSASGGGTDTQYF. CDR3 nucleotide sequence: TGCAGTGCTAGTGGTGGGGGCACAGATACGCAGTATTTT. J is TRBJ2-3 and V is TRBV20-1; no firm D call. The V and J ends lost 3 bases and 1 base respectively, with 8 bases between them. This CDR3 is 13 amino acids long. Germline V gene lookup returns CDR1 DFQATT and CDR2 SNEGSKA (reference sequence).

The genes are TRBV2 and TRBJ1-4; D gene unclear. Germline assignment: CDR1 SNHLY and CDR2 FYNNEI. V was trimmed by 6 bases and J by 10 bases, leaving 12 bases between them. CDR3 length equals 12 residues. CDR3 in amino acids: CASRPGSGKLFF. The CDR3 DNA is TGTGCCAGCAGGCCGGGTTCGGGAAAACTGTTTTTT.

J is TRBJ1-5 and V is TRBV14, with unresolved D. The germline V gene encodes CDR1 SGHDN and CDR2 FVKESK. Trimming removed 1 base from V and 4 bases from J, with 8 bases in between. The CDR3 has 14 amino acids. CDR3 bases: TGTGCCAGCAGCCAAGGAGGGATAAATCAGCCCCAGCATTTT. Its translation: CASSQGGINQPQHF.

The V gene is TRBV5-6, the J gene TRBJ1-2; D gene ambiguous. The germline V gene has CDR1 SGHDT and CDR2 YYEEEE. The CDR3 sequence is 15 residues long. The V and J ends lost 6 bases and 6 bases respectively, with 21 bases between them. The CDR3 spells CASTLRVGRFHGYTF. Written as DNA, the CDR3 is TGTGCCAGCACTCTTAGGGTTGGCAGATTCCATGGCTACACCTTC. The full variable domain, in which reference TRBV5-6 and TRBJ1-2 provide the parts outside the CDR3, is DAGVTQSPTHLIKTRGQQVTLRCSPKSGHDTVSWYQQALGQGPQFIFQYYEEEERQRGNFPDRFSGHQFPNYSSELNVNALLLGDSALYLCASTLRVGRFHGYTFGSGTRLTVV.

This clonotype was detected only once. V is TRBV11-2 and J is TRBJ2-7; maybe TRBD1 (5 bases). Germline-derived CDR1 and CDR2 are SGHAT and FQNNGV. Between the trimmed V and J ends, which lost 1 base and 3 bases, there was a span of 10 bases. This CDR3 spans 14 amino acids. The CDR3 DNA sequence: TGTGCCAGCAGCTTAGCGTCTAGGGGCTACGAGCAGTACTTC. Encoded protein: CASSLASRGYEQYF.

Written as DNA, the CDR3 is TGTGCCAGCAGTCCACAACCGGGACAGGGAAGAACTGAAGCTTTCTTT. This sequence encodes CASSPQPGQGRTEAFF. V is TRBV12-3 or TRBV12-4 and J is TRBJ1-1, with TRBD1 matching 9 bases. There are 16 residues in the CDR3. V shed 5 bases and J 5 bases; nucleotides not matched to a gene: 12.

This clonotype was picked up one time. The chain couples TRBV7-2 to TRBJ2-6; perhaps TRBD1 as D (6 bases). Trimming pared 0 bases from V and 9 bases from J, leaving 15 bases between. The germline V gene has CDR1 SGHTA and CDR2 FQGNSA. This CDR3 contains 16 residues. The CDR3 here is CASSLAVSGHLNVLTF. Written as DNA, the CDR3 is TGTGCCAGCAGCTTAGCGGTCTCGGGACACCTCAACGTCCTGACTTTC.

V is TRBV7-2 and J is TRBJ2-3; D remains ambiguous. Trimming pared 1 base from V and 0 bases from J, leaving 11 bases between. The germline V gene has CDR1 SGHTA and CDR2 FQGNSA. The CDR3 contains 16 residues. CDR3 in amino acids: CASSLVVQTSTDTQYF. In DNA form, the CDR3 reads TGTGCCAGCAGCTTAGTGGTGCAGACTAGCACAGATACGCAGTATTTT.

The J gene is TRBJ1-2, the V gene TRBV7-9; D is unclear. Trimming took off 4 bases at V and 5 bases at J, with 14 bases between the two ends. The germline gives CDR1 SEHNR, CDR2 FQNEAQ (reference sequence). There are 14 residues in the CDR3. The CDR3 reads CASSSLPGLYGYTF. In DNA, the CDR3 is TGTGCCAGCAGCTCCCTCCCTGGGCTGTATGGCTACACCTTC.

The chain employs TRBV5-4 and TRBJ2-5; 8 bases line up with TRBD1. The CDR3 runs to 15 residues. Germline V CDR1 and CDR2: SGHNT, YYREEE (reference sequence). Trimming cost V 6 bases and J 5 bases; bases outside gene matches: 12. The CDR3 sequence is CASTGGRGQAETQYF. As DNA, the CDR3 is TGTGCCAGCACCGGAGGTCGGGGACAGGCGGAGACCCAGTACTTC. The variable domain in full, with the rest retrieved from reference TRBV5-4 and TRBJ2-5, is ETGVTQSPTHLIKTRGQQVTLRCSSQSGHNTVSWYQQALGQGPQFIFQYYREEENGRGNFPPRFSGLQFPNYSSELNVNALELDDSALYLCASTGGRGQAETQYFGPGTRLLVL.

The sample holds a few counts of this clonotype. V usage is TRBV7-2 and J usage is TRBJ2-7; D uncertain. Looked up from germline, CDR1 is SGHTA and CDR2 is FQGNSA. This CDR3 comprises 13 residues. V gave up 2 bases and J gave up 3 bases, with 8 bases separating them. The CDR3 sequence: CASSLKSNYEQYF. Written as DNA, the CDR3 is TGTGCCAGCAGCTTAAAATCCAACTACGAGCAGTACTTC.

The chain links TRBV19 to TRBJ1-5; 8 bases align to TRBD1. V was clipped by 3 bases and J by 2 bases; unmatched bases: 9. The V gene's germline CDR1 is LNHDA and CDR2 SQIVND (reference sequence). The CDR3 sequence is 17 residues long. DNA for the CDR3: TGTGCCAGTAGTATCTACAGGGGGACAGTGGGCAATCAGCCCCAGCATTTT. The encoded protein is CASSIYRGTVGNQPQHF. Full variable domain (remainder filled in from reference TRBV19 and TRBJ1-5): DGGITQSPKYLFRKEGQNVTLSCEQNLNHDAMYWYRQDPGQGLRLIYYSQIVNDFQKGDIAEGYSVSREKKESFPLTVTSAQKNPTAFYLCASSIYRGTVGNQPQHFGDGTRLSIL.